Below, one TCR beta chain is given with its context. Diagnostic assessment was based on clinical symptoms, serum thyroxine and TRAb, thyroid ultrasound and orbital computed tomography. RNA transcripts were the template for amplifying TCR beta CDR3 regions. The HTBI primer set drove a first-round RT-PCR of the TCR CDR3. TCRdb reprocessed the multiplex PCR reads via MiXCR and lists one record per CDR3 protein. Counted here are roughly 660,000 distinct CDR3 sequences, 17% occurring once; the ten biggest clones make up around 16%. The source of the sample is a study of T cells in Graves' hyperthyroidism and ophthalmopathy. The material sequenced was blood. The receptor's source is a man aged 50 to 59 with Graves' hyperthyroidism.

The CDR3 region is CATSDSLGTGKPGELFF. CDR3 nucleotides: TGTGCCACCAGTGATAGTCTTGGGACAGGAAAACCCGGGGAGCTGTTTTTT. The rearrangement joins TRBV24-1 to TRBJ2-2; TRBD1 agrees at 8 bases. This CDR3 region has 17 residues. Germline CDR1 reads KGHDR; CDR2 reads SFDVKD. The junction had 11 bases not matched to a gene; V was cut back by 3 bases and J by 6 bases.